This T cell receptor beta chain was captured by sequencing in a study of cytomegalovirus exposure and HLA in healthy donors. The study ran its PCR with 60 Vbeta and 13 Jbeta primers. TCRdb's table, derived via immunoSEQ multiplex PCR, lists solely in-frame clones and lacks some. The sample has about 120,000 clones, roughly 71% seen once; the top ten hold over 6.5%. V shed 6 bases and J shed 8 bases, with 11 bases lying between them. This CDR3 spans 11 amino acids. Germline V lookup: CDR1 DFQATT, CDR2 SNEGSKA (reference sequence). This TCR was recovered from a man aged 18 to 29 in good health and CMV-seropositive. The rearrangement uses TRBV20-1 and TRBJ2-1, with a tentative D call TRBD2 (6 bases). The sample comprised PBMCs. CDR3 protein: CSAMKRDEQFF. The CDR3, as DNA: TGCAGTGCGATGAAGCGGGATGAGCAGTTCTTC.